This T cell receptor (beta chain) was captured in a study of vaccination and CD4 T cells after COVID-19. The overall study: The post-COVID samples were taken a median approximately 100 days after diagnosis, anywhere from 35 to 161.

Notes on the study in general: Recorded median SARS-CoV-2-reactive clonotype numbers increased from 21 to 38 without reaching significance.

Germline assignment: CDR1 ENHRY and CDR2 SYGVKD. V was pared by 6 bases and J by 1 base, with 2 bases of the junction left unmatched. The CDR3 runs to 14 residues. Remarks on this clonotype: Its antigen remains unknown.

Cultured CD4+ T-cell DNA underwent Oncomine TCR Beta short-read sequencing. TCRdb independently ran MiXCR on the PCR reads; one entry per CDR3 protein. Counted here are roughly 16,000 distinct CDR3 sequences, roughly 45% occurring once; the ten biggest clones make up 6.5% to 8%. Documented treatment: roughly ten-day PBMC culture with coronavirus spike peptide pools or control peptides (ViraFEST assay). This TCR was sampled from a human donor who had recovered from COVID-19. The genes are TRBV10-3 and TRBJ1-1; TRBD1 agrees at 10 bases. This sample comprised CD4+ T cells from blood, cultured in vitro, obtained after SARS-CoV-2 vaccination. The CDR3 DNA follows: TGTGCCATCAGCTGGGACAGGGGGAACACTGAAGCTTTCTTT. It translates to CAISWDRGNTEAFF.